This passage covers 2 T cell receptor beta chains from one sample sequenced in a study of OX40 agonist ivuxolimab in advanced cancers. The library was prepared using the immunoSEQ multiplex PCR assay. TCRdb mirrors the immuneACCESS table, restricted to in-frame sequences. Some clones are absent from its copies; in checked studies, under half trace to an unresolved V gene, and the reason for the others is unknown. A total of 76,000 or so clones appear in this sample, about 93% of them only once. Of the sample, under 8% is held by the ten largest clones. The sample in question was CD4+ or CD8+ T cells sorted from blood, obtained in a trial of the OX40 agonist ivuxolimab. Receptor source: an adult with an advanced solid tumor such as melanoma, head and neck, liver or kidney cancer.

This clone was recorded only once. The V gene is TRBV10-2, the J gene TRBJ2-2; maybe TRBD2 (5 bases). The V end was cut by 2 bases, the J end by 5 bases, with 6 bases between. This CDR3 region has 13 residues. Germline V gives CDR1 WSHSY, CDR2 SAAADI. The CDR3 DNA is TGCGCCAGCAGTGAGACGGGGACCGGGGAGCTGTTTTTT. Translated, it gives CASSETGTGELFF.

This clone appeared a single time. The chain's CDR3 is CASSIYLAGVQETQYF. Written as DNA, the CDR3 is TGTGCCAGCAGCATCTACCTAGCGGGGGTACAAGAGACCCAGTACTTC. The rearrangement links TRBV13 to TRBJ2-5; TRBD2 aligns across 10 bases. Germline CDR1 is PRHDT and CDR2 is FYEKMQ (reference sequence). This CDR3 has 16 residues. V lost 5 bases, J lost 2 bases, and 8 bases stayed unmatched.